One sample yielded the 26 T cell receptor beta chains listed below, sequenced in a study of regulatory T cells in long-lasting Graves disease. In building TCR beta libraries, iRepertoire HTBI primers were used together with Arm-PCR of CDR3 regions. Each CDR3 protein is one row after TCRdb ran MiXCR on the multiplex PCR reads. The sample carries roughly 490,000 distinct CDR3 sequences, about 20% recorded once. The time point here: persistent/refractory GD, antithyroid drugs over 5 years with positive TRAb. PBMC-derived RNA was used for the TCR library. The source was peripheral blood mononuclear cells (PBMCs), collected when the disease was refractory, from a patient treated with antithyroid drugs. Receptors were obtained from a female donor with Graves disease.

The chain links TRBV6-5 to TRBJ1-5, with no clear D. The CDR3 covers 15 residues. CDR1 and CDR2 from the germline V gene are MNHEY and SVGAGI. Trimming removed 0 bases at V and 6 bases at J, with 12 bases between. The CDR3 sequence: CASSYSSTGGQPQHF. Written as DNA, the CDR3 is TGTGCCAGCAGTTACTCGTCAACGGGAGGTCAGCCCCAGCATTTT.

This clonotype was counted a few times. This chain uses TRBV18 with TRBJ2-5; D is possibly TRBD2 (5 bases). Trimming left V 5 bases short and J 0 bases short, with 7 bases between. Germline-derived CDR1 and CDR2 are KGHSH and LQKENI. This CDR3 has 13 residues. The CDR3 loop is CASSGLYQETQYF. CDR3 coding DNA: TGTGCCAGCTCAGGACTCTACCAAGAGACCCAGTACTTC.

A few counts support this clonotype. The chain is built from TRBV28 and TRBJ2-7, with D perhaps matching TRBD2 (6 bases). The CDR3 has 16 amino acids. The germline V and J ends were trimmed by 7 bases and 2 bases, with 21 bases remaining between them. In germline, CDR1 is MDHEN, CDR2 SYDVKM. The CDR3 spells CASTLLTRGGTYEQYF. The CDR3 coding sequence is TGTGCCAGCACCCTCCTTACGCGGGGTGGGACCTACGAGCAGTACTTC. Using reference TRBV28 and TRBJ2-7 for the parts outside the CDR3, the full variable domain is DVKVTQSSRYLVKRTGEKVFLECVQDMDHENMFWYRQDPGLGLRLIYFSYDVKMKEKGDIPEGYSVSREKKERFSLILESASTNQTSMYLCASTLLTRGGTYEQYFGPGTRLTVT.

The V gene is TRBV12-3 or TRBV12-4, the J gene TRBJ2-1; D not certain. This CDR3 spans 15 amino acids. Deletions cut 5 bases from V and 9 bases from J, with 20 bases between. As DNA, the CDR3 is TGTGCCAGCAGTCCGCCACTGATTAGTCAGTCTGAGCAGTTCTTC. Translation: CASSPPLISQSEQFF.

This clonotype was observed many times. V and J are TRBV3-1 and TRBJ1-2, with D hard to call. Trimming pared 1 base from V and 12 bases from J, leaving 15 bases between. The CDR3 is 13 amino acids. CDR1 is LGHDT and CDR2 is YNNKEL in the germline V gene (reference sequence). In nucleotides, the CDR3 is TGTGCCAGCAGCCAAGCGGTTATGACCCTTAACACCTTC. Its protein product is CASSQAVMTLNTF.

In its sample, this clonotype was seen many times. The chain is built from TRBV20-1 and TRBJ2-7; perhaps D is TRBD1 or TRBD2 (5 bases each). Germline assignment: CDR1 DFQATT and CDR2 SNEGSKA (reference sequence). Trimming pared 6 bases from V and 5 bases from J, leaving 20 bases between. The length of the CDR3 is 14 residues. CDR3 DNA: TGCAGTGCATCCGGGGCAGCGGCCCTCGACGAGCAGTACTTC. Protein product: CSASGAAALDEQYF.

The V call is TRBV6-1, the J call TRBJ2-3, with 9 bases that match TRBD2. The CDR3 is made up of 16 amino acids. Germline trimming cut 5 bases from V and 0 bases from J; bases unmatched to any gene: 6. Germline-derived CDR1 and CDR2 are MNHNS and SASEGT. The CDR3: CASSPGTSPSTDTQYF. CDR3 nucleotide sequence: TGTGCCAGCAGTCCGGGGACTAGCCCGAGCACAGATACGCAGTATTTT.

The chain joins TRBV20-1 to TRBJ2-7; D remains ambiguous. Trimming removed 5 bases at V and 7 bases at J, with 15 bases between. The CDR3 is made up of 12 amino acids. Germline-derived CDR1 and CDR2 are DFQATT and SNEGSKA (reference sequence). CDR3 coding DNA: TGCAGTGCTTACCTTAACAGTCATGAGCAGTACTTC. Translation: CSAYLNSHEQYF.

This clonotype was seen more than once but under ten times. The chain combines TRBV2 with TRBJ2-1; 7 nucleotides agree with TRBD1. The CDR3 has 15 residues. Germline CDR1 reads SNHLY; CDR2 reads FYNNEI. After removal of 7 bases from V and 0 bases from J, the junction contained 6 bases not matched to a gene. CDR3 sequence reads: CASMETGSSYNEQFF. CDR3 nucleotide sequence: TGTGCCAGCATGGAGACAGGGAGCTCCTACAATGAGCAGTTCTTC. Using reference TRBV2 and TRBJ2-1 for the parts outside the CDR3, the full variable domain is EPEVTQTPSHQVTQMGQEVILRCVPISNHLYFYWYRQILGQKVEFLVSFYNNEISEKSEIFDDQFSVERPDGSNFTLKIRSTKLEDSAMYFCASMETGSSYNEQFFGPGTRLTVL.

V is TRBV28 and J is TRBJ2-2; tentatively, D is TRBD2 (7 bases). Germline-derived CDR1 and CDR2 are MDHEN and SYDVKM. The CDR3 has 17 amino acids. The V gene lost 6 bases and the J gene lost 0 bases, with 17 bases spanning the gap. CDR3 region: CASSREGGATNTGELFF. The CDR3 DNA is TGTGCCAGCAGCCGCGAGGGGGGGGCCACGAACACCGGGGAGCTGTTTTTT.

The chain uses TRBV19 and TRBJ1-5; D may be TRBD1 (5 bases). This CDR3 region has 14 residues. V was trimmed by 7 bases and J by 2 bases, leaving 12 bases between them. The germline CDR1 and CDR2 sequences are LNHDA and SQIVND (reference sequence). CDR3 in DNA: TGTGCCAGTACCCTGGGGACTCGCAATCAGCCCCAGCATTTT. This sequence encodes CASTLGTRNQPQHF.

This clonotype was picked up many times. The chain has TRBV7-3 and TRBJ1-1; D is perhaps TRBD1 (5 bases). The germline CDR1 and CDR2 sequences are SGHTA and FQGTGA. V lost 2 bases and J lost 0, with 10 bases in between. This CDR3 spans 15 amino acids. CDR3 loop: CASSLGRGLNTEAFF. Written as DNA, the CDR3 is TGTGCCAGCAGCTTAGGGCGGGGGTTGAACACTGAAGCTTTCTTT.

The chain couples TRBV28 to TRBJ1-1; 8 bases fit TRBD1. The trim removed 8 bases at V and 0 bases at J, leaving 8 bases unmatched. CDR1 and CDR2 (germline): MDHEN, SYDVKM. The CDR3 runs 15 residues. The CDR3 here is CASGPGTGMNTEAFF. Written as DNA, the CDR3 is TGTGCCAGCGGACCCGGGACAGGTATGAACACTGAAGCTTTCTTT.

Points on this clonotype: With a much larger clone just one base away, this may be a read error. The V gene is TRBV3-1, the J gene TRBJ2-5, with 12 bases lining up with TRBD2. Unmatched junction bases numbered 1, after V lost 6 bases and J lost 5 bases. The CDR3 is made up of 13 amino acids. Per germline, CDR1 LGHDT and CDR2 YNNKEL (reference sequence). The CDR3 sequence is CASRTSGSETQYF. In DNA form, the CDR3 reads TGTGCCAGCAGGACTAGCGGGAGTGAGACCCAGTACTTC.

V usage is TRBV6-1 and J usage is TRBJ2-7, with D perhaps being TRBD1 or TRBD2 (5 bases each). Trimming stripped 11 bases from V and 7 bases from J, with 21 bases between. The CDR3 is 13 amino acids. The germline V gene encodes CDR1 MNHNS and CDR2 SASEGT. CDR3 region: CARGENGRGEQYF. The CDR3 DNA is TGTGCCCGGGGAGAGAATGGTAGGGGAGAGCAGTACTTC.

The rearrangement joins TRBV14 to TRBJ2-3; D is tentatively TRBD1 or TRBD2 (5 bases each). Trimming removed 5 bases from V and 3 bases from J, with 12 bases in between. Germline CDR1 and CDR2: SGHDN and FVKESK. The CDR3 totals 14 residues. Here the CDR3 DNA reads TGTGCCAGCAGCGGACGGGACCCGACAGATACGCAGTATTTT. Encoded protein: CASSGRDPTDTQYF.

This clonotype was seen ten or more times. The chain uses TRBV6-1 and TRBJ1-1, with D possibly matching TRBD1 (6 bases). Trimming took off 5 bases at V and 5 bases at J, with 9 bases between the two ends. The germline V gene has CDR1 MNHNS and CDR2 SASEGT. This CDR3 contains 12 residues. The CDR3 DNA follows: TGTGCCAGCAGTACAGGGATGACTGAAGCTTTCTTT. Protein product: CASSTGMTEAFF.

This chain joins TRBV6-1 and TRBJ2-4; possible D gene TRBD2, 7 bases. CDR1 and CDR2 from the germline V gene are MNHNS and SASEGT. The V end lost 8 bases, the J end lost 15 bases, and 26 bases lay between the germline ends. The CDR3 runs 14 residues. The CDR3 here is CASGGRGDKDMGYF. The CDR3 nucleotides are TGTGCCAGCGGAGGCCGGGGGGACAAAGATATGGGGTACTTC.

This clonotype has more than one count but fewer than ten. This sequence joins TRBV27 and TRBJ1-5; D uncertain. Germline CDR1 is MNHEY and CDR2 is SMNVEV (reference sequence). V shed 0 bases and J shed 4 bases, with 10 bases lying between them. This CDR3 contains 15 residues. The CDR3 DNA sequence: TGTGCCAGCAGTTTATCCGGGCCGGATAATCAGCCCCAGCATTTT. Its translation: CASSLSGPDNQPQHF.

The table lists this clonotype with many counts. This chain connects TRBV28 to TRBJ2-4; D is uncertain. Trimming stripped 6 bases from V and 3 bases from J, with 18 bases between. Germline lookup yields CDR1 MDHEN and CDR2 SYDVKM. This CDR3 is built from 16 residues. CDR3 sequence (DNA): TGTGCCAGCAGCACTCGCCTGTCGGCGTTCAAAAACATTCAGTACTTC. Amino acids: CASSTRLSAFKNIQYF.

The sample holds many counts of this clonotype. The J gene is TRBJ1-1, the V gene TRBV11-1; 9 bases are shared with TRBD1. CDR3 length equals 16 residues. V shed 4 bases and J 1 base; nucleotides not matched to a gene: 7. Per the germline V gene, CDR1 is SGHAT and CDR2 is FQDESV (reference sequence). The CDR3 here is CASSWNMGQGNTEAFF. The CDR3, as DNA: TGTGCCAGCAGCTGGAATATGGGACAGGGGAACACTGAAGCTTTCTTT.

The gene calls are TRBV27 and TRBJ1-1; D possibly corresponds to TRBD1 (5 bases). The CDR3 totals 13 residues. Germline CDR1 MNHEY, CDR2 SMNVEV (reference sequence). V lost 5 bases to trimming and J lost 6 bases, with 13 bases between them. DNA of the CDR3: TGTGCCAGCAGTCCAGACAGAAACGCTGAAGCTTTCTTT. It encodes CASSPDRNAEAFF.

This clonotype appeared many times. The chain uses TRBV15 and TRBJ2-3; D possibly matches TRBD1 or TRBD2 (5 bases each). This CDR3 contains 13 residues. V gave up 5 bases and J gave up 5 bases, with 11 bases separating them. Germline V lookup: CDR1 LNHNV, CDR2 YYDKDF (reference sequence). In DNA, the CDR3 is TGTGCCACCAGCGACGGGGCAGGAGATACGCAGTATTTT. It codes for CATSDGAGDTQYF.

Ten or more counts support this clonotype. The chain employs TRBV6-2 or TRBV6-3 and TRBJ1-2, with TRBD1 matching over 7 bases. This CDR3 has 15 residues. With 4 bases clipped from V and 8 bases from J, the junction kept 13 bases outside the gene matches. Germline lookup yields CDR1 MNHEY and CDR2 SVGEGT. CDR3 sequence: CASSSGVGTAMGYTF. The CDR3 DNA reads TGTGCCAGCAGTTCTGGAGTCGGGACAGCGATGGGCTACACCTTC.

Remarks on this clonotype: A much larger clone sits a single nucleotide away, making a read error possible. CDR3 sequence reads: CASGDTGAFF. The CDR3 DNA sequence: TGTGCCAGCGGTGACACCGGAGCTTTCTTT. V is TRBV6-2 or TRBV6-3 and J is TRBJ1-1; D not resolved. V lost 8 bases and J lost 10, with 11 bases in between. Germline V gene sequence: CDR1 MNHEY, CDR2 SVGEGT. This CDR3 region has 10 residues.

This clonotype was seen more than once but under ten times. The chain uses TRBV4-2 and TRBJ1-5; the D gene is possibly TRBD1 (5 bases). The CDR3 is 17 amino acids. Trimming took 4 bases from V and 1 from J, leaving 17 bases between them. Germline-derived CDR1 and CDR2 are LGHNA and YNFKEQ. In DNA, the CDR3 is TGTGCCAGCAGCCCGTCCCCGGGGGAGATGAGCAATCAGCCCCAGCATTTT. Protein: CASSPSPGEMSNQPQHF.